This passage covers 8 T cell receptor beta chains from one sample sequenced in a study of human T cells and chemical hapten exposure. MiXCR was run by TCRdb on the RACE reads, yielding one entry per CDR3 protein. Among about 80,000 distinct CDR3 sequences listed, around 13% were seen once. Documented time point: pre-sensitization, week 0. The treatment is: therapeutic diphenylcyclopropenone sensitization with weekly scalp DPC. The sequences come from whole blood, collected in connection with sensitization to the hapten diphenylcyclopropenone (DPC). These receptors originate from a woman aged 45-59 years with alopecia areata. Some clones in this sample may be carry-over from other donors' samples.

For this clonotype: This clone may be a read error of a much larger clone one base away. This chain uses TRBV7-2 with TRBJ2-5, with TRBD2 as a possible D gene (6 bases). The length of the CDR3 is 17 residues. V was shortened by 3 bases and J by 5 bases, with 22 bases between the two germline ends. Germline lookup yields CDR1 SGHTA and CDR2 FQGNSA. In DNA form, the CDR3 reads TGTGCCAGCAGCTTCGGTCGAGCCCTTACGGGGAGGGAGACCCAGTACTTC. It is translated as CASSFGRALTGRETQYF.

This clonotype has a handful of counts. The chain joins TRBV5-1 to TRBJ2-1, with TRBD1 matching 10 bases. V gave up 4 bases and J gave up 9 bases; unmatched junction bases: 10. Per the germline V gene, CDR1 is SGHRS and CDR2 is YFSETQ. CDR3 length equals 15 residues. The CDR3 nucleotides are TGCGCCAGCAGCCTCAGACAGGGGGCTTCGACTGAGCAGTTCTTC. Encoded protein: CASSLRQGASTEQFF.

In this sample, this clonotype turned up many times. A read error may produce the germline difference seen at one junction end. The chain uses TRBV5-1 and TRBJ2-1, with a tentative D call TRBD2 (5 bases). The CDR3 sequence is 12 residues long. CDR1 SGHRS and CDR2 YFSETQ come from the germline V gene. DNA of the CDR3: TGTGCCAGCAGCTTAGGCGGGAATGAGCAGTTCTTC. It is translated as CASSLGGNEQFF. The full variable domain, its missing parts supplied by reference TRBV5-1 and TRBJ2-1, is KAGVTQTPRYLIKTRGQQVTLSCSPISGHRSVSWYQQTPGQGLQFLFEYFSETQRNKGNFPGRFSGRQFSNSRSEMNVSTLELGDSALYLCASSLGGNEQFFGPGTRLTVL.

This clonotype was recorded at least ten times. The chain carries TRBV7-8 and TRBJ1-1; 10 bases match TRBD1. The ends lost 2 bases at V and 2 bases at J; junction bases unmatched: 8. Germline-derived CDR1 and CDR2 are SGHVS and FQNEAQ. This CDR3 comprises 17 residues. DNA for the CDR3: TGTGCCAGCAGCTTAAGAGGGACAGGGGCTATCAACACTGAAGCTTTCTTT. It encodes CASSLRGTGAINTEAFF.

This clonotype was seen a few times. The V and J genes are TRBV5-1 and TRBJ2-1; tentative D call: TRBD2 (7 bases). The CDR3 totals 16 residues. V was shortened by 5 bases and J by 8 bases, with 23 bases between the two germline ends. Germline-derived CDR1 and CDR2 are SGHRS and YFSETQ. The CDR3 loop reads CASRERGGGARDEQFF. The DNA for the CDR3 is TGCGCCAGCAGGGAGAGGGGGGGAGGCGCCCGCGATGAGCAGTTCTTC.

This chain connects TRBV9 to TRBJ2-1; D gene ambiguous. The CDR3 loop spans 11 amino acids. CDR1 SGDLS and CDR2 YYNGEE come from the germline V gene. V lost 3 bases and J lost 9, with 7 bases in between. The DNA of the CDR3 is TGTGCCAGCAGCGATTTTGGTGAGCAGTTCTTC. As protein: CASSDFGEQFF.

V and J are TRBV7-7 and TRBJ2-5; 7 bases fit TRBD2. CDR1 is SSHAT, CDR2 FNYEAQ, per germline (reference sequence). With V trimmed by 2 bases and J by 5 bases, 5 bases remained unmatched. This CDR3 spans 14 amino acids. The DNA of the CDR3 is TGTGCCAGCAGCTTATCGGGGGGAATGGAGACCCAGTACTTC. It encodes CASSLSGGMETQYF.

The CDR3 nucleotides are TGTGCCTGGAGTGCCGGGGGGGGTAATGAGCAGTTCTTC. Its translation is CAWSAGGGNEQFF. J is TRBJ2-1 and V is TRBV30; 8 positions agree with TRBD2. Germline CDR1 and CDR2: GTSNPN and SVGIG (reference sequence). CDR3 size: 13 residues. V lost 1 base to trimming and J lost 7 bases; unmatched junction nucleotides: 3.